In this sample, the clone carrying this TCR beta chain turned up once. What it binds is not known. This entry belongs to a study of shared clonotypes between healthy human individuals. Study-wide results and limits: Richness estimates generally favored naive over memory subsets.

Generated by immunoSEQ multiplex PCR, the TCRdb table keeps only in-frame clones and is missing some. Here the sample spans roughly 2.6 million clones, around 94% being singletons. The donors, healthy adults who were HIV-negative, had experienced no recent acute infections or vaccinations. The germline CDR1 and CDR2 sequences are ENHRY and SYGVKD. There are 15 residues in the CDR3. V lost 6 bases to trimming and J lost 0 bases, with 14 bases between them. Material for sequencing was naive CD4+ T cells sorted from blood. As for subset: CD45RA+ positively selected. The clonotype was recovered from a man in his late teens or twenties in good health. This chain joins TRBV10-3 and TRBJ1-1; D unclear. The CDR3 here is CAISADGSMNTEAFF. CDR3 in DNA: TGTGCCATCAGCGCGGACGGTTCGATGAACACTGAAGCTTTCTTT.